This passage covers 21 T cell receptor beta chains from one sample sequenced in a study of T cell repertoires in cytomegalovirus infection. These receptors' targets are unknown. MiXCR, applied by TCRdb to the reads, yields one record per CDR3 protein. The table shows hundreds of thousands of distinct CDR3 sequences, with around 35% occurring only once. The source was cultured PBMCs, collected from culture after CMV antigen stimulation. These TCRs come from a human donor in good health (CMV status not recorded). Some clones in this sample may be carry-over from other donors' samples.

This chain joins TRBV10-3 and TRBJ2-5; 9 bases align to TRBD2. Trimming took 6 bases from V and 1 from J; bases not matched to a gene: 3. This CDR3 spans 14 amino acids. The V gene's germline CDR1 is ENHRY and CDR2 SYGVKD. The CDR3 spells CAIREAGGQETQYF. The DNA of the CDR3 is TGTGCCATCAGAGAAGCGGGAGGCCAAGAGACCCAGTACTTC.

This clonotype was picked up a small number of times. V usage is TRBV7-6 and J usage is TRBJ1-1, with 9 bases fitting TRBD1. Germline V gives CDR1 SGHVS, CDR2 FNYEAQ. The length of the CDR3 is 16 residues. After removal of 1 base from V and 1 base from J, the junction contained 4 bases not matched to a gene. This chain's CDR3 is CASSLVTGGSNTEAFF. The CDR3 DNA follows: TGTGCCAGCAGCTTAGTGACAGGGGGGTCGAACACTGAAGCTTTCTTT.

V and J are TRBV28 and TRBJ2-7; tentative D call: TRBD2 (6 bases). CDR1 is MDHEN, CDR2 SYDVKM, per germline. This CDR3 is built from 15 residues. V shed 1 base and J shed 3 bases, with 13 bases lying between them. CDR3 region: CASSLFGTRGYEQYF. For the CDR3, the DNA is TGTGCCAGCAGTTTATTTGGGACTCGGGGCTACGAGCAGTACTTC.

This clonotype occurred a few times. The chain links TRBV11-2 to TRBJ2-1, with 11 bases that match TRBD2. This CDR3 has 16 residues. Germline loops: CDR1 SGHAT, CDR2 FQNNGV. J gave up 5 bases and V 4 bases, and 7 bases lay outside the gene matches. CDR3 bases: TGTGCCAGCAGCTCGCTGGGACTAGCGGTCCACAATGAGCAGTTCTTC. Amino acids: CASSSLGLAVHNEQFF.

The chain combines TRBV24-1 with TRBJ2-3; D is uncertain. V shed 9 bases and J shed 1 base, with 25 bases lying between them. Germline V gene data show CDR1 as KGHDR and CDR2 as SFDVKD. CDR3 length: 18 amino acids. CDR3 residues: CATRRRVLPTKRTDTQYF. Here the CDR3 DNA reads TGTGCCACCCGCCGACGCGTCCTCCCCACCAAGCGCACAGATACGCAGTATTTT.

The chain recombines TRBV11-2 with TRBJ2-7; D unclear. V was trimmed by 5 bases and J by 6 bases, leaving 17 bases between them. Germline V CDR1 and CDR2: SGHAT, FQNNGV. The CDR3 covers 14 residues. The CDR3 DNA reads TGTGCCAGCAGCCTAGTTGCTGGATCGGGCGAGCAGTACGTC. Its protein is CASSLVAGSGEQYV.

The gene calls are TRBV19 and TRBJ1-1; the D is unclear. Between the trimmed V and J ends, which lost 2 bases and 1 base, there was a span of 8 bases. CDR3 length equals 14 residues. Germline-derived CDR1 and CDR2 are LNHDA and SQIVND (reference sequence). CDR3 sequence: CASSIWEGNTEAFF. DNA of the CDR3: TGTGCCAGTAGTATATGGGAGGGGAACACTGAAGCTTTCTTT. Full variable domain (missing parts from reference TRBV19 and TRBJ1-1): DGGITQSPKYLFRKEGQNVTLSCEQNLNHDAMYWYRQDPGQGLRLIYYSQIVNDFQKGDIAEGYSVSREKKESFPLTVTSAQKNPTAFYLCASSIWEGNTEAFFGQGTRLTVV.

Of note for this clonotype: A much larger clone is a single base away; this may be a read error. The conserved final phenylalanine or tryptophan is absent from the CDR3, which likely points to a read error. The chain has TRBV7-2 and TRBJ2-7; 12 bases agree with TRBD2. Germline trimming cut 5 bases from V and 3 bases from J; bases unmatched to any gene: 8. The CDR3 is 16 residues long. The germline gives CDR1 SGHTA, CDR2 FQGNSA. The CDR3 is CASSISSGLAGYEQYL. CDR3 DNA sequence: TGTGCCAGCAGCATATCCTCGGGACTAGCGGGCTACGAGCAGTACTTA.

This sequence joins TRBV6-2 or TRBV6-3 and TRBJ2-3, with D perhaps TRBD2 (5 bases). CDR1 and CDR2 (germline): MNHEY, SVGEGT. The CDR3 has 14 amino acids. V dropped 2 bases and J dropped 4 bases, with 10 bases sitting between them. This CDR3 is CASSYRRTPDTQYF. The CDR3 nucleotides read TGTGCCAGCAGTTACCGAAGGACTCCAGATACGCAGTATTTT.

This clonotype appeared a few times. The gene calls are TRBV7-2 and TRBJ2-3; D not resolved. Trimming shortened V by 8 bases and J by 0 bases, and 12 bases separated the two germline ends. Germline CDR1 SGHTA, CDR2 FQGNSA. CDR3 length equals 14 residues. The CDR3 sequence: CASRLRSSTDTQYF. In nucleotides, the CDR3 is TGTGCCAGCCGACTCAGATCTAGCACAGATACGCAGTATTTT. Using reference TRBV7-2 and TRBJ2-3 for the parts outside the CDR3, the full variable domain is GAGVSQSPSNKVTEKGKDVELRCDPISGHTALYWYRQSLGQGLEFLIYFQGNSAPDKSGLPSDRFSAERTGGSVSTLTIQRTQQEDSAVYLCASRLRSSTDTQYFGPGTRLTVL.

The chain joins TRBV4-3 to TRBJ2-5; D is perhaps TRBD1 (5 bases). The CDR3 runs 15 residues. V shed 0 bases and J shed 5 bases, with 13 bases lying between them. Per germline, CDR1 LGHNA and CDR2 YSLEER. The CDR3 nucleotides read TGCGCCAGCAGCCAAGATGGGGCAGGGTGGGAGACCCAGTACTTC. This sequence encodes CASSQDGAGWETQYF.

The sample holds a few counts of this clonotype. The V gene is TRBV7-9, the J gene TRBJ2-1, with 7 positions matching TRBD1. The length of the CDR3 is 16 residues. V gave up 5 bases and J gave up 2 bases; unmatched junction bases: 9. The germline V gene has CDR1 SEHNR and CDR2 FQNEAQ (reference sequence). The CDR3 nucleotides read TGTGCCAGCAGCAGCAAGGGGGCGTGGGCCTACAATGAGCAGTTCTTC. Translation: CASSSKGAWAYNEQFF.

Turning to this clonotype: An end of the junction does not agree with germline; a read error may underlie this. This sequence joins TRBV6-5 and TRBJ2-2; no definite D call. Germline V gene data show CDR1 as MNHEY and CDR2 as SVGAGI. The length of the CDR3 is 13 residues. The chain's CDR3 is CASFWAKTGELFF. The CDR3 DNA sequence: TGTGCCAGCTTTTGGGCGAAGACCGGGGAGCTGTTTTTT.

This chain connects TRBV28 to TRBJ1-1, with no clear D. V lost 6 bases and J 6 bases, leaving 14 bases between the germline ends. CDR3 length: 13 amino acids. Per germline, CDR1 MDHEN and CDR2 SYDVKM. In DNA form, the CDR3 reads TGTGCCAGCAGGATGAGGATCGTCGCTGAAGCTTTCTTT. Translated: CASRMRIVAEAFF.

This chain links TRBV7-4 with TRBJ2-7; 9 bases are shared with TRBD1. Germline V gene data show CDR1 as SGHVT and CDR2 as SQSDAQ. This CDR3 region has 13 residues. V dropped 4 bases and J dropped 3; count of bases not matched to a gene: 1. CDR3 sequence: CASSWDRVYEQYF. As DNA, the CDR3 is TGTGCCAGCAGCTGGGACAGGGTCTACGAGCAGTACTTC.

The CDR3 loop reads CATSPGTSPGPQHF. Written as DNA, the CDR3 is TGTGCCACCAGTCCGGGGACATCACCGGGGCCCCAGCATTTT. The rearrangement joins TRBV24-1 to TRBJ1-5; D perhaps matches TRBD1 (6 bases). The CDR3 spans 14 residues. From germline, CDR1 is KGHDR and CDR2 SFDVKD. Trimming took off 6 bases at V and 9 bases at J, with 17 bases between the two ends.

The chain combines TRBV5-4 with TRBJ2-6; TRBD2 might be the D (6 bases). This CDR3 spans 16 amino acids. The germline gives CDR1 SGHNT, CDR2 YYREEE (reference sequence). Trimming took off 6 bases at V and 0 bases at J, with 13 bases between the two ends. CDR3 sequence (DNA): TGTGCCAGCACCTTTGGGGGGAGCTCTGGGGCCAACGTCCTGACTTTC. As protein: CASTFGGSSGANVLTF.

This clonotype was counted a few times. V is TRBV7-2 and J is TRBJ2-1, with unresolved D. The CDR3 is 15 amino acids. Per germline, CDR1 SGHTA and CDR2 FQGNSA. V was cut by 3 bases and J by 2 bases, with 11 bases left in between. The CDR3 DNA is TGTGCCAGCAGCTTCCCCCTCGGCCCCTACAATGAGCAGTTCTTC. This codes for CASSFPLGPYNEQFF.

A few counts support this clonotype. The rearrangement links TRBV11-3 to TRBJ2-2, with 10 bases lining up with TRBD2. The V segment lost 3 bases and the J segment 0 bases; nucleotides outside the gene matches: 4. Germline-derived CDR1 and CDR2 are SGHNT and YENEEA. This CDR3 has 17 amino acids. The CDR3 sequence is CASSFGLAEPNTGELFF. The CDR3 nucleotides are TGTGCCAGCAGCTTCGGACTAGCGGAACCGAACACCGGGGAGCTGTTTTTT.

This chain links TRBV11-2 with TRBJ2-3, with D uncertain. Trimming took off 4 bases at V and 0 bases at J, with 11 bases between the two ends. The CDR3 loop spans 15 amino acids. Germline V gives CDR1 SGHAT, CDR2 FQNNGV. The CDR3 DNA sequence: TGTGCCAGCAGCTCACAGCCTTCTAGCACAGATACGCAGTATTTT. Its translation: CASSSQPSSTDTQYF.

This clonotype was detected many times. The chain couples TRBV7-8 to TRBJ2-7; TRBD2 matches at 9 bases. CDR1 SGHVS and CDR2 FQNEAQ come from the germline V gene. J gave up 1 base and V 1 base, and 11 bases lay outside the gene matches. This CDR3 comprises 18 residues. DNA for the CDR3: TGTGCCAGCAGCTTAGAGCGCGGGAGGGCCTTAAGTTCCTACGAGCAGTACGTC. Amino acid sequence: CASSLERGRALSSYEQYV.